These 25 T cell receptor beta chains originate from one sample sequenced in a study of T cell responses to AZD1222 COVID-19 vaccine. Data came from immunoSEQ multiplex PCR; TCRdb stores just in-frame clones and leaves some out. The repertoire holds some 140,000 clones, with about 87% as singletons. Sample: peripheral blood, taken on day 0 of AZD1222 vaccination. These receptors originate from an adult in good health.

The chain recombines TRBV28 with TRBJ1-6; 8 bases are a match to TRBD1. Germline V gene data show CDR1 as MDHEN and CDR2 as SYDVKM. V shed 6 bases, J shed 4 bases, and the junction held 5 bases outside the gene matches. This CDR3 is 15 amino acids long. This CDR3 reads CASREHRGYNSPLHF. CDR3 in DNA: TGTGCCAGCAGAGAACACAGGGGGTATAATTCACCCCTCCACTTT. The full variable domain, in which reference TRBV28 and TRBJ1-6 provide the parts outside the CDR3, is DVKVTQSSRYLVKRTGEKVFLECVQDMDHENMFWYRQDPGLGLRLIYFSYDVKMKEKGDIPEGYSVSREKKERFSLILESASTNQTSMYLCASREHRGYNSPLHFGNGTRLTVT.

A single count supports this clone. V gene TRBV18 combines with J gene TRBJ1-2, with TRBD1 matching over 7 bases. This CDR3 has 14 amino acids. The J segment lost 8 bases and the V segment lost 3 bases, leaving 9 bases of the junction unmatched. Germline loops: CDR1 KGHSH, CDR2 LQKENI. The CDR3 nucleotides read TGTGCCAGCTCACCGGACAGGCTTACTATGGGCTACACCTTC. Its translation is CASSPDRLTMGYTF.

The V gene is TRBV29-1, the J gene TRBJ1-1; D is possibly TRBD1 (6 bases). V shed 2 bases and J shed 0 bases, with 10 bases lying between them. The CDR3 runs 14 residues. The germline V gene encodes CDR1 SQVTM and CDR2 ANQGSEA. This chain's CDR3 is CSVERGRVNTEAFF. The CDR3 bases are TGCAGCGTTGAAAGGGGGAGGGTGAACACTGAAGCTTTCTTT.

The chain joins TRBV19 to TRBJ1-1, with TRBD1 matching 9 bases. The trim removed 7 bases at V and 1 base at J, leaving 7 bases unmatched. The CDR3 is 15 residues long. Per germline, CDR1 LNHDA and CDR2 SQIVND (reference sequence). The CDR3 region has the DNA TGTGCCAGTAACTTAGAGGGACAGGGGAACACTGAAGCTTTCTTT. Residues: CASNLEGQGNTEAFF.

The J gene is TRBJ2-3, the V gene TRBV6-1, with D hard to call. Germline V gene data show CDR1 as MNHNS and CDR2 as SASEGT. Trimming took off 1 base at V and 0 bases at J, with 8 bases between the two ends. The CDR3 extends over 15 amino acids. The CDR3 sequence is CASSEGRRSTDTQYF. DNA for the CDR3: TGTGCCAGCAGTGAAGGTCGCAGAAGCACAGATACGCAGTATTTT.

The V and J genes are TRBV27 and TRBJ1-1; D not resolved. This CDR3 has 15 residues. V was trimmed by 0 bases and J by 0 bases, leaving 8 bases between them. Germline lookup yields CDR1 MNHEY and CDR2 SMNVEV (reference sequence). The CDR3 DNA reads TGTGCCAGCAGTTTATCTTTGCCTCTGAACACTGAAGCTTTCTTT. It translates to CASSLSLPLNTEAFF.

Here the CDR3 reads CASRPGQGVSGANVLTF. CDR3 DNA sequence: TGTGCCAGCAGGCCGGGACAGGGGGTCTCTGGGGCCAACGTCCTGACTTTC. The genes are TRBV28 and TRBJ2-6; 11 bases match TRBD1. Germline-derived CDR1 and CDR2 are MDHEN and SYDVKM. CDR3 length: 17 amino acids. Trimming at V came to 6 bases and at J to 0 bases, leaving 4 bases not matched to a gene.

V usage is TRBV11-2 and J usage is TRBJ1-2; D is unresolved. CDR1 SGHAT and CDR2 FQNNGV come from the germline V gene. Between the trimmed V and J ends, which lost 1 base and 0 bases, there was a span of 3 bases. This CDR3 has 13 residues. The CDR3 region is CASSLGANYGYTF. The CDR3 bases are TGTGCCAGCAGCTTAGGCGCTAACTATGGCTACACCTTC. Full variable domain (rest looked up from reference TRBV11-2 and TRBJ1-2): EAGVAQSPRYKIIEKRQSVAFWCNPISGHATLYWYQQILGQGPKLLIQFQNNGVVDDSQLPKDRFSAERLKGVDSTLKIQPAKLEDSAVYLCASSLGANYGYTFGSGTRLTVV.

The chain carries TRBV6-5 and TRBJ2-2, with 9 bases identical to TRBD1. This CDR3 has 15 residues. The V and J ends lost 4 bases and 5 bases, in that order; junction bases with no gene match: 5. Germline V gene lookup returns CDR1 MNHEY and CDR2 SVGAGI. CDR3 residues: CASSSGTGNTGELFF. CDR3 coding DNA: TGTGCCAGCAGTTCTGGGACAGGGAATACCGGGGAGCTGTTTTTT.

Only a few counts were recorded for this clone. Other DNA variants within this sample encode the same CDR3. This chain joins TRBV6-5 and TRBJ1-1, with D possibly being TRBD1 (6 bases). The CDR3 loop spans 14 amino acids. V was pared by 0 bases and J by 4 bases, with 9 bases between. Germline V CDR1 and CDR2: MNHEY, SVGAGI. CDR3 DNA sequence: TGTGCCAGCAGTTACTCCGGAGGGGGCACTGAAGCTTTCTTT. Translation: CASSYSGGGTEAFF.

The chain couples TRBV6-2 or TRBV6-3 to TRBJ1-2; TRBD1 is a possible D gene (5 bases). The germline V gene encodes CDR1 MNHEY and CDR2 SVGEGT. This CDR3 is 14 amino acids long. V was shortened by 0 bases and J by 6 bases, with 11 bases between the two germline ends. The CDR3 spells CASSYSGVRDGYTF. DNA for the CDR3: TGTGCCAGCAGTTACTCGGGGGTTCGAGATGGCTACACCTTC.

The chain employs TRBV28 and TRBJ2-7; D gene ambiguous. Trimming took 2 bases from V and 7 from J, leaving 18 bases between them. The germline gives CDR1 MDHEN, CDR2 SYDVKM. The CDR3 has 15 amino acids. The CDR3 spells CASSLVFAGLREQYF. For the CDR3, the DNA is TGTGCCAGCAGTTTAGTCTTCGCAGGCCTTAGAGAGCAGTACTTC.

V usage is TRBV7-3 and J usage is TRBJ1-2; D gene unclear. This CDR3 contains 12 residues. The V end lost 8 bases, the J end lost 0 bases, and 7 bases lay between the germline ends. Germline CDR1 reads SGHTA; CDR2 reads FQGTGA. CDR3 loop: CASLASNYGYTF. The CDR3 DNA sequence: TGTGCCAGCCTGGCGTCTAACTATGGCTACACCTTC.

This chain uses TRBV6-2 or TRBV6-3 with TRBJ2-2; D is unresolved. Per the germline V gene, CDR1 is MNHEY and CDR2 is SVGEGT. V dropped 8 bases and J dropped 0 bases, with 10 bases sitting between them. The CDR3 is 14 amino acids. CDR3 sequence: CASRHNSNTGELFF. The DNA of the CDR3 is TGTGCCAGCCGCCACAATTCGAACACCGGGGAGCTGTTTTTT.

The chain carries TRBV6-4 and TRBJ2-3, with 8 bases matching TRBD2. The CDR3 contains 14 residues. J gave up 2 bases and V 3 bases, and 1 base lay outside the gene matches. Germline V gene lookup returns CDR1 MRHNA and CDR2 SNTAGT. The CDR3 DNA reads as TGTGCCAGCAGTGAAGCGGGAGACACAGATACGCAGTATTTT. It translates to CASSEAGDTDTQYF.

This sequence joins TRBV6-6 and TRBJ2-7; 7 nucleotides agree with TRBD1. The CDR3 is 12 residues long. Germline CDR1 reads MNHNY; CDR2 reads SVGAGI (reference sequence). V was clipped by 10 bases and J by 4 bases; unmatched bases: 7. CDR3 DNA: TGTGCCACTCGGACAGGACCGTACGAGCAGTACTTC. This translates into CATRTGPYEQYF.

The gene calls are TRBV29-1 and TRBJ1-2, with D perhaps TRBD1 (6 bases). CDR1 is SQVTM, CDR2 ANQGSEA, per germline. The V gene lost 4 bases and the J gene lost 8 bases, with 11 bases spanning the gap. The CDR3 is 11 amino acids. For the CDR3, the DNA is TGCAGCGTTGCCACGGGGGCGGGCTACACCTTC. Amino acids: CSVATGAGYTF.

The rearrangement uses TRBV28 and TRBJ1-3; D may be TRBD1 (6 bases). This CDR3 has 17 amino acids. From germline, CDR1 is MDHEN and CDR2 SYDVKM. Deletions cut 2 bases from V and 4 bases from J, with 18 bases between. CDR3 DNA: TGTGCCAGCAGTTTAGGTTCCCCAGGGGCCGCGGGAAACACCATATATTTT. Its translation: CASSLGSPGAAGNTIYF.

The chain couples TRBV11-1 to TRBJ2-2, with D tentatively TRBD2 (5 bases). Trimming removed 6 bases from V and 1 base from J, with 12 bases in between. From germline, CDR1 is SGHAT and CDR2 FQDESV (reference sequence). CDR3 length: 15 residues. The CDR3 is CASSPYRGNTGELFF. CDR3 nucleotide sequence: TGTGCCAGCAGTCCTTATCGGGGGAACACCGGGGAGCTGTTTTTT.

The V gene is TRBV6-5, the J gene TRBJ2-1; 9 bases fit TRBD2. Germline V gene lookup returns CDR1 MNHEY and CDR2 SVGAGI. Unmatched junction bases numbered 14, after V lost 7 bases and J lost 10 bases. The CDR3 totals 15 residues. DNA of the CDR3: TGTGCCAGCACTCGGGTTGGTAGCGGGAGTGGGGAGCAGTTCTTC. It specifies CASTRVGSGSGEQFF.

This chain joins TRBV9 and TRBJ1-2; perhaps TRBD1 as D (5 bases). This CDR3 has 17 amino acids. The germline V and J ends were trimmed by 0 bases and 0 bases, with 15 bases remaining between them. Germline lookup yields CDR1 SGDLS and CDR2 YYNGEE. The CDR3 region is CASSVGGRGEANYGYTF. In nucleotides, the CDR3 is TGTGCCAGCAGCGTAGGAGGGAGGGGTGAAGCTAACTATGGCTACACCTTC.

CDR3 bases: TGTGCCAGCTCACCCCGACAGGGCGGGGGGCCAGATGAGCAGTTCTTC. Translated: CASSPRQGGGPDEQFF. The genes are TRBV18 and TRBJ2-1; D is possibly TRBD2 (8 bases). This CDR3 contains 16 residues. CDR1 and CDR2 from the germline V gene are KGHSH and LQKENI. Trimming removed 3 bases from V and 8 bases from J, with 20 bases in between.

CDR3 in DNA: TGTGCCACCCTACTGTTTGGCAATCAGCCCCAGCATTTT. As protein: CATLLFGNQPQHF. The rearrangement uses TRBV6-5 and TRBJ1-5; D is unclear. Trimming cost V 10 bases and J 2 bases, with 12 bases left between them. The CDR3 is 13 residues long. Germline lookup yields CDR1 MNHEY and CDR2 SVGAGI.

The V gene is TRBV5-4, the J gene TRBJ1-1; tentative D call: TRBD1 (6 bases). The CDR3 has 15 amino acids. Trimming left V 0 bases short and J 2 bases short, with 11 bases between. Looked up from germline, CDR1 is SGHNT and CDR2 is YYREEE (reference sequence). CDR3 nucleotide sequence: TGTGCCAGCAGCTTGGCACAGGGTCGAAACACTGAAGCTTTCTTT. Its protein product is CASSLAQGRNTEAFF.

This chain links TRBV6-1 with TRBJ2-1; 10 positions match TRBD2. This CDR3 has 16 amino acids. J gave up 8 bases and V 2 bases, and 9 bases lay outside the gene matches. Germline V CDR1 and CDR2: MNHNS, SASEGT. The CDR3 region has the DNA TGTGCCAGCAGTGAATGGGAGCGGGGGGGCTTTTATGAGCAGTTCTTC. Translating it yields CASSEWERGGFYEQFF.